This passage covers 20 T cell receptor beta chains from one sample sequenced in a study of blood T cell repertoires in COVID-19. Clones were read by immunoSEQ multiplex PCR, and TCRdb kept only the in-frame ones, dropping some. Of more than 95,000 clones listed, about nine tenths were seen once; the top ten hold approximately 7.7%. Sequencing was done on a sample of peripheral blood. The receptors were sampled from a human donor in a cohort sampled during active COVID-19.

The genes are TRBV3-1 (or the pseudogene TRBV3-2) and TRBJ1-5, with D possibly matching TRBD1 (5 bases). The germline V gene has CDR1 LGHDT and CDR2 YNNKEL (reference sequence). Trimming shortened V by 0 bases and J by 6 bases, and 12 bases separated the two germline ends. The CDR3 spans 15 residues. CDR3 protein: CASSQDGGVTQPQHF. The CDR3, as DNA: TGTGCCAGCAGCCAAGACGGGGGGGTGACTCAGCCCCAGCATTTT.

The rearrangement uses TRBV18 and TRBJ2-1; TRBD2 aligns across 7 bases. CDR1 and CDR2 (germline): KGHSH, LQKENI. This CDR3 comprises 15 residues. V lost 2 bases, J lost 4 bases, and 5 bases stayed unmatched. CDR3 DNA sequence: TGTGCCAGCTCACCATTGGGGGGGGTATACAATGAGCAGTTCTTC. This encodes CASSPLGGVYNEQFF. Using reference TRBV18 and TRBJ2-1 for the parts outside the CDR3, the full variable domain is NAGVMQNPRHLVRRRGQEARLRCSPMKGHSHVYWYRQLPEEGLKFMVYLQKENIIDESGMPKERFSAEFPKEGPSILRIQQVVRGDSAAYFCASSPLGGVYNEQFFGPGTRLTVL.

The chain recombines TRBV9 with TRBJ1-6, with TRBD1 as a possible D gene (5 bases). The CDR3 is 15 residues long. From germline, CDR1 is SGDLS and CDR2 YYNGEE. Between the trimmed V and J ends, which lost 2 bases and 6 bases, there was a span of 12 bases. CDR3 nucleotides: TGTGCCAGCAGCGTCTTGGGGGGGTCTAATTCACCCCTCCACTTT. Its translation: CASSVLGGSNSPLHF. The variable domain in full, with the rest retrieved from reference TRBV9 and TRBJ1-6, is DSGVTQTPKHLITATGQRVTLRCSPRSGDLSVYWYQQSLDQGLQFLIQYYNGEERAKGNILERFSAQQFPDLHSELNLSSLELGDSALYFCASSVLGGSNSPLHFGNGTRLTVT.

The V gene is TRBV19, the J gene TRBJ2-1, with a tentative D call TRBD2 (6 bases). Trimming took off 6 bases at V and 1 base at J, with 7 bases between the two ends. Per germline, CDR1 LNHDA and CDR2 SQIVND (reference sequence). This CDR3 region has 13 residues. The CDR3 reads CASRGGSYNEQFF. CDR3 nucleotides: TGTGCCAGTAGGGGGGGTTCCTACAATGAGCAGTTCTTC.

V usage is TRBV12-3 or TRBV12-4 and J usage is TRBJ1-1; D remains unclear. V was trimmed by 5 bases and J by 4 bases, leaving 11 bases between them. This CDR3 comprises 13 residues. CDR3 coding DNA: TGTGCCAGCAGTGGTCAGCGACTCACTGAAGCTTTCTTT. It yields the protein CASSGQRLTEAFF.

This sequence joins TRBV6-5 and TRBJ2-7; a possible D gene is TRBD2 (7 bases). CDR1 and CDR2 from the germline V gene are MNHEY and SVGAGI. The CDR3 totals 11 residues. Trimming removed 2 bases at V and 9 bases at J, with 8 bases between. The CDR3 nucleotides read TGTGCCAGCAGTTACCGGGGGGCGCAGTACTTC. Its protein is CASSYRGAQYF.

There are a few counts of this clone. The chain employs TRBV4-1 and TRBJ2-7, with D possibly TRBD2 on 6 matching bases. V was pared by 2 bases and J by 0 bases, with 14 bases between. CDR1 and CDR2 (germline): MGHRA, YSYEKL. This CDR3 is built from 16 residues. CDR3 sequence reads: CASSQRTTINSYEQYF. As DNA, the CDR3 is TGCGCCAGCAGCCAACGGACTACGATTAACTCCTACGAGCAGTACTTC.

CDR3 loop: CASTVARSYNEQFF. CDR3 nucleotides: TGTGCCAGTACGGTAGCGCGCTCCTACAATGAGCAGTTCTTC. V and J are TRBV6-6 and TRBJ2-1; D is possibly TRBD2 (5 bases). V was clipped by 9 bases and J by 0 bases, with 12 bases between them. The CDR3 is made up of 14 amino acids. Germline CDR1 is MNHNY and CDR2 is SVGAGI (reference sequence).

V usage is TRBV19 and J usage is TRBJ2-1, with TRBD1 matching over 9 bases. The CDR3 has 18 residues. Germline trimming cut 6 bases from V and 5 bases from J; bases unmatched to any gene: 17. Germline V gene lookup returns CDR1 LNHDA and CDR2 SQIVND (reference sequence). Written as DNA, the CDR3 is TGTGCCAGTAGGGGAGGGACAGGGTTCCGATCCGGGAACAATGAGCAGTTCTTC. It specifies CASRGGTGFRSGNNEQFF.

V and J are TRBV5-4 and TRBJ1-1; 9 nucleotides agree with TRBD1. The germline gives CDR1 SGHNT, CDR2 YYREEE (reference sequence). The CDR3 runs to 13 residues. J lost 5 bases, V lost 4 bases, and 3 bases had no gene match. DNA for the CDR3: TGTGCCAGCAGCCCCGGACAGGGGACTGAAGCTTTCTTT. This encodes CASSPGQGTEAFF.

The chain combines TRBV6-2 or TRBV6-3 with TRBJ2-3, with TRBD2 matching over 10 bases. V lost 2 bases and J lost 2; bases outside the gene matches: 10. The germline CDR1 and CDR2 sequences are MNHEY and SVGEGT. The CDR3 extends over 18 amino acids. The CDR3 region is CASSYTSGDKGFTDTQYF. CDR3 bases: TGTGCCAGCAGTTACACTAGCGGGGACAAGGGCTTCACAGATACGCAGTATTTT.

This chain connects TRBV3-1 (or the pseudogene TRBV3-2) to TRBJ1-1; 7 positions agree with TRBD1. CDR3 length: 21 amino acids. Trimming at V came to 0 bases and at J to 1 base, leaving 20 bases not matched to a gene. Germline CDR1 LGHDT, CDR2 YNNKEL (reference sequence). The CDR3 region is CASSQDLGLQGMIGRNTEAFF. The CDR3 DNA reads TGTGCCAGCAGCCAAGATCTCGGCTTACAGGGGATGATAGGACGGAACACTGAAGCTTTCTTT.

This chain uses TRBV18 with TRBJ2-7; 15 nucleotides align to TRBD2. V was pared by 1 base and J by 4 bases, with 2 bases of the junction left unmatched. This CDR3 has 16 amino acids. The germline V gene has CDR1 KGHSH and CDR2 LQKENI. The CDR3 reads CASSPLGTSGRYEQYF. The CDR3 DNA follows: TGTGCCAGCTCACCACTAGGGACTAGCGGGAGGTACGAGCAGTACTTC.

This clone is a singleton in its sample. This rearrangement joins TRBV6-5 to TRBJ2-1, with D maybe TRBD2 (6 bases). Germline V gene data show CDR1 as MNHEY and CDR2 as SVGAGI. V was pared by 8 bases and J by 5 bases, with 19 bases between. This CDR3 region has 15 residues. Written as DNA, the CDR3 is TGTGCCAGCCGGAAAGTGGGGGGACTCAACAATGAGCAGTTCTTC. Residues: CASRKVGGLNNEQFF.

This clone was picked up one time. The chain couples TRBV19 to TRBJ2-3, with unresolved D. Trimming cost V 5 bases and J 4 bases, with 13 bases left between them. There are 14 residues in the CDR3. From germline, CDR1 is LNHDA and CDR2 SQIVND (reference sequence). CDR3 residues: CASSATASADTQYF. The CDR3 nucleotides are TGTGCCAGTAGTGCAACCGCCTCGGCAGATACGCAGTATTTT.

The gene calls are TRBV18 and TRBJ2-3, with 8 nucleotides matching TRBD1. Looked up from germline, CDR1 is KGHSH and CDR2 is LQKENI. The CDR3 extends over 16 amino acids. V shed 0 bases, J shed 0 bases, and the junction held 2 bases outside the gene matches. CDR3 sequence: CASSPPAGGSTDTQYF. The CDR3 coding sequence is TGTGCCAGCTCACCACCGGCAGGGGGCAGCACAGATACGCAGTATTTT.

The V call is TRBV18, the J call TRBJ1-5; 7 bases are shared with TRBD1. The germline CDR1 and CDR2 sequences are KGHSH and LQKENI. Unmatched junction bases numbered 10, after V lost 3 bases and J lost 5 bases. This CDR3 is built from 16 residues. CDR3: CASSPGTAGADQPQHF. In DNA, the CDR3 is TGTGCCAGCTCACCTGGGACAGCCGGGGCGGATCAGCCCCAGCATTTT.

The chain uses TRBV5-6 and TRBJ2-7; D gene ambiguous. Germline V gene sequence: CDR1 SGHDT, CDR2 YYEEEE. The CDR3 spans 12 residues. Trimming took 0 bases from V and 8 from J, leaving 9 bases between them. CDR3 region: CASSLERYQQYF. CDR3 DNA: TGTGCCAGCAGCTTGGAACGGTACCAGCAGTACTTC.

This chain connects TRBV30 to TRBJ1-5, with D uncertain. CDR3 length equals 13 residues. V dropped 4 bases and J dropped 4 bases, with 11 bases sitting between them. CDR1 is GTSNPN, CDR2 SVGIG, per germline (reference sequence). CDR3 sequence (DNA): TGTGCCTGGAATCAGGTCTCTAATCAGCCCCAGCATTTT. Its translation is CAWNQVSNQPQHF.

In nucleotides, the CDR3 is TGTGCCAGCAGTGCGGGACGACTAGCGGGAGGGCCTAACACAGATACGCAGTATTTT. The encoded protein is CASSAGRLAGGPNTDTQYF. V usage is TRBV6-1 and J usage is TRBJ2-3, with 14 bases fitting TRBD2. V lost 4 bases to trimming and J lost 2 bases; unmatched junction nucleotides: 11. CDR1 and CDR2 from the germline V gene are MNHNS and SASEGT. CDR3 size: 19 residues.